In this sample, the clone carrying this TCR beta chain turned up a few times. Unique molecular identifiers were used in preparing the TCRbeta library. Each CDR3 protein gets one entry after TCRdb re-called the PCR reads with MiXCR. The sample lists under 250,000 distinct CDR3 sequences, roughly 25% occurring once. The V end was cut by 0 bases, the J end by 10 bases, with 14 bases between. Germline CDR1 reads SGHRS; CDR2 reads YFSETQ. The CDR3 loop spans 15 amino acids. This sample was included in a study of T-cell reconstitution after alpha-beta-depleted transplantation in children. The sequencing used PBMCs, mostly from graft donor cells, collected 360 days after TCRalphabeta/CD19-depleted stem cell transplant. V usage is TRBV5-1 and J usage is TRBJ1-6, with D unclear. This clonotype originated in a female patient between 2 and 15 years old who had a stem cell transplant for congenital amegakaryocytic thrombocytopenia, so the T cells may come from the graft donor. CDR3 nucleotide sequence: TGCGCCAGCAGCTTGGACTCGCAGGTGATCTCACCCCTCCACTTT. Its translation is CASSLDSQVISPLHF. Variable domain in full (rest from reference TRBV5-1 and TRBJ1-6): KAGVTQTPRYLIKTRGQQVTLSCSPISGHRSVSWYQQTPGQGLQFLFEYFSETQRNKGNFPGRFSGRQFSNSRSEMNVSTLELGDSALYLCASSLDSQVISPLHFGNGTRLTVT.